This T cell receptor beta chain was documented in a study of blood T cell repertoires in COVID-19. Original processing methods: Amplified reference gene primers provided the basis for estimating nucleated cell counts. TCRdb's copy holds only in-frame clones and misses some; the assay was immunoSEQ multiplex PCR. The D gene and trimming were derived from the DNA, and the V and J assignments and clone size from that table. The table records roughly 200,000 clones, 86% of them present only once. The CDR3 has 13 amino acids. V gave up 3 bases and J gave up 3 bases, with 8 bases separating them. The source of this sequence is a woman in her twenties or thirties who had been exposed to COVID-19. Sequencing was performed on PBMCs or T cells enriched from blood (not recorded which). The chain uses TRBV12-3 or TRBV12-4 and TRBJ1-2, with D perhaps matching TRBD1 (5 bases). The CDR3 DNA reads as TGTGCCAGCAGTTTGCAGGGCGACTATGGCTACACCTTC. This codes for CASSLQGDYGYTF.